This TCR beta chain appears in the sequencing data of a study of beta chain features in type 1 diabetes. The entirety of the isolated RNA underwent reverse transcription, so expressed TCRB transcripts were sequenced. Clones were read by immunoSEQ multiplex PCR, and TCRdb kept only the in-frame ones, dropping some. The data hold 500,000 to 700,000 clones, with about 14% observed a single time. The count of this clone is one. This clonotype was obtained from a man younger than 35 in good health. Source material: naive CD4+ T cells from blood.

The CDR3 nucleotides read TGCGCCAGCAGCTTGGCGCAGGGAAGGACTGAAGCTTTCTTT. Protein sequence: CASSLAQGRTEAFF. V is TRBV5-1 and J is TRBJ1-1; D possibly corresponds to TRBD1 (5 bases). V shed 0 bases and J shed 5 bases, with 11 bases lying between them. CDR3 size: 14 residues. Germline CDR1 SGHRS, CDR2 YFSETQ.